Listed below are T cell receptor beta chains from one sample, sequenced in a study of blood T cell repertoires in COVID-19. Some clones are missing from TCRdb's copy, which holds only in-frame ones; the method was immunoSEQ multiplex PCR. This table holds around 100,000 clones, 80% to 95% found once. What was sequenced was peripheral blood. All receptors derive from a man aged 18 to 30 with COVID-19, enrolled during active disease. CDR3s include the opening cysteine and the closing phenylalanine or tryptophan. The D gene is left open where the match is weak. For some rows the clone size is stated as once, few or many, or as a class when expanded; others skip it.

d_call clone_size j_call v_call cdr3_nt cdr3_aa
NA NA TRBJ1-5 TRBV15 TGTGCCACCAGCAGAGATGCGAACTACAATCAGCCCCAGCATTTT CATSRDANYNQPQHF
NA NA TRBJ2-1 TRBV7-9 TGTGCCAGCAGCGAGAGCCGTTACAATGAGCAGTTCTTC CASSESRYNEQFF
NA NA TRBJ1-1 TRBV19 TGTGCCAGTAGTATAACGGCGACAGAGAACACTGAAGCTTTCTTT CASSITATENTEAFF
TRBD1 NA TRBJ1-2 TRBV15 TGTGCCACCAGCAGCTACAGGGGGAGCAGCTATCGTGGCTACACCTTC CATSSYRGSSYRGYTF
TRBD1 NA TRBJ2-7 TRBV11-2 TGTGCCAGCAGCTTACTCCGACAGGGGAGCTCCTACGAGCAGTACTTC CASSLLRQGSSYEQYF
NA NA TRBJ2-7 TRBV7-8 TGTGCCAGCAGCTTAACCAGGTCCGAGCAGTACTTC CASSLTRSEQYF
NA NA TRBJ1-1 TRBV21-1 TGTGCCAGCAGCCCCCGTGGACAGGGTTTTAGGAGCACTGAAGCTTTCTTT CASSPRGQGFRSTEAFF
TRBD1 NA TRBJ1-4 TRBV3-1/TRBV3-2 TGTGCCAGCAGCCGCCAGGACAGGGGGCTGACTAATGAAAAACTGTTTTTT CASSRQDRGLTNEKLFF
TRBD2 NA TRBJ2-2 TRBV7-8 TGTGCCAGCAGCTTAGATACTAGCGGGAGGGTCGCCGGGGAGCTGTTTTTT CASSLDTSGRVAGELFF
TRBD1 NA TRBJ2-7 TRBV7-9 TGTGCCAGCAGCCCCGGGACAGGGGGTTACGAGCAGTACTTC CASSPGTGGYEQYF
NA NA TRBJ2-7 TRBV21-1 TGTGCCAGCAGCGAAGGCCAGCGGGAGGGGGACGAGCAGTACTTC CASSEGQREGDEQYF
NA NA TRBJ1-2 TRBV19 TGTGCCAGTAGTATGAAGGCAGGGTCTAACTATGGCTACACCTTC CASSMKAGSNYGYTF
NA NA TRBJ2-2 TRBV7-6 TGTGCCAGCAGCCTGACTAGGCGAGACACCGGGGAGCTGTTTTTT CASSLTRRDTGELFF
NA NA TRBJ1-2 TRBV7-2 TGTGCCAGCAGCTTAGTGGCAGGGGATGGCTATGGCTACACCTTC CASSLVAGDGYGYTF
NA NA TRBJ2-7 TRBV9 TGTGCCAGCAGCGATGCCCTAGTGGGGGACACCTACGAGCAGTACTTC CASSDALVGDTYEQYF
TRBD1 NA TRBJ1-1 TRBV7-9 TGTGCCAGCAGCTTAGTGGGACAGGGATTTACTGAAGCTTTCTTT CASSLVGQGFTEAFF
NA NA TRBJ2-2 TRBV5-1 TGCGCCAGCAGCTTAATTGGGGGCGAGAACACCGGGGAGCTGTTTTTT CASSLIGGENTGELFF
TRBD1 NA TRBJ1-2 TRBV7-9 TGTGCCAGCAGCCATCGACAGGGTGGACTACTCTATGGCTACACCTTC CASSHRQGGLLYGYTF
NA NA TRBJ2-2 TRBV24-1 TGTGCCACCAGTGATCTGGCAGGCAATTTCCAGGACTTAAACACCGGGGAGCTGTTTTTT CATSDLAGNFQDLNTGELFF
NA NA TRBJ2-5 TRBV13 TGTGCCAGCAGCCAGAATCGGGGGTCAGAGACCCAGTACTTC CASSQNRGSETQYF
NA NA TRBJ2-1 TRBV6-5 TGTGCCAGCAGTTACCTCGGGACTTCCTCCTACAATGAGCAGTTCTTC CASSYLGTSSYNEQFF
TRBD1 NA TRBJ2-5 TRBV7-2 TGTGCCAGCAGCTTACAGGGGGCGCGTAAGACCCAGTACTTC CASSLQGARKTQYF
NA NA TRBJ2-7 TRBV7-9 TGTGCCAGCCGGGACATCAATTTCTACGAGCAGTACTTC CASRDINFYEQYF
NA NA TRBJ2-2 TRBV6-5 TGTGCCACTCCGGGAAGGAGGTCCGGGGAGCTGTTTTTT CATPGRRSGELFF
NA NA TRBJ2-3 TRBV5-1 TGCGCCAGCAGCTTGGAGACAGTCACAGATACGCAGTATTTT CASSLETVTDTQYF
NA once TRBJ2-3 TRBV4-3 TGCGCCAGCAGCCAAGATGGGAGGAGTACAGATACGCAGTATTTT CASSQDGRSTDTQYF
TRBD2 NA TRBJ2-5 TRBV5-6 TGTGCCAGCAGCGGCCTACCAGCGGGAGGGGGAGAGACCCAGTACTTC CASSGLPAGGGETQYF
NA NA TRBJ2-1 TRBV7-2 TGTGCCAGCAGCTCTTTCCACAATGAGCAGTTCTTC CASSSFHNEQFF
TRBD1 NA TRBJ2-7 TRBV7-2 TGTGCCAGCAGCCCCCGGGACAGGGAAACCCACGAGCAGTACTTC CASSPRDRETHEQYF